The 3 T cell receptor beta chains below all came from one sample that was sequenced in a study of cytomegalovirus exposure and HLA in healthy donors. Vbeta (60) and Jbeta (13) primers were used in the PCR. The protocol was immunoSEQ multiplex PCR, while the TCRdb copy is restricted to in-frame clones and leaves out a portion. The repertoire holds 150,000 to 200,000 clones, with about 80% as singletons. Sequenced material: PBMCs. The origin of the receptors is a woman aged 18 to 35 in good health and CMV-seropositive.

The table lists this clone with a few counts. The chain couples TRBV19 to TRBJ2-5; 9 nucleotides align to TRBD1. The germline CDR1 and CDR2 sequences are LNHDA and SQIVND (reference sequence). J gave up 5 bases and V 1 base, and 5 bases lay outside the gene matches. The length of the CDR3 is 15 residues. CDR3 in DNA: TGTGCCAGTAGTATAGGGACAGGGGAGGGGGAGACCCAGTACTTC. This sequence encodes CASSIGTGEGETQYF.

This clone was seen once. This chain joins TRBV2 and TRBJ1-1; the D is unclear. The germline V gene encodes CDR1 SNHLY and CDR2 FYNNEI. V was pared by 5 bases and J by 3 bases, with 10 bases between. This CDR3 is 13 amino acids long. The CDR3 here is CASSLIRYTEAFF. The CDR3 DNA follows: TGTGCCAGCAGTCTTATCCGGTACACTGAAGCTTTCTTT.

This CDR3 is CASSEARLETQYF. The CDR3 bases are TGTGCCAGCAGTGAAGCGCGCCTTGAGACCCAGTACTTC. This chain joins TRBV6-1 and TRBJ2-5; D is ambiguous. The CDR3 covers 13 residues. The germline CDR1 and CDR2 sequences are MNHNS and SASEGT. The germline V and J ends were trimmed by 0 bases and 5 bases, with 7 bases remaining between them.